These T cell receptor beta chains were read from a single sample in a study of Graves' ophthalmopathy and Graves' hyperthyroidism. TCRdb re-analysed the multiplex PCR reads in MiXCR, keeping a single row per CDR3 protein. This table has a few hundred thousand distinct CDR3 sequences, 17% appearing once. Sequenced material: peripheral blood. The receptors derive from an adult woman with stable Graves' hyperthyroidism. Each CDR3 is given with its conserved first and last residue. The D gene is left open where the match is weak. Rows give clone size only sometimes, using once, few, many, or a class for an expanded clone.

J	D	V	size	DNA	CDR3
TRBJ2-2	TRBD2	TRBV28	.	TGTGCCAGCAGTTTACTAGCGGGTGGTCCCGGCGGGGAGCTGTTTTTT	CASSLLAGGPGGELFF
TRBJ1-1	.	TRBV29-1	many	TGCAGCGTTGAGAGGCCACTTCAAAACACTGAAGCTTTCTTT	CSVERPLQNTEAFF
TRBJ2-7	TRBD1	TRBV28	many	TGTGCCAGCAGTTTGACAGGGCCAAGCTCCTACGAGCAGTACTTC	CASSLTGPSSYEQYF
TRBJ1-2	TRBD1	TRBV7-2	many	TGTGCCAGCAGCTCGGGACAGCAAGATGGCTATGGCTACACCTTC	CASSSGQQDGYGYTF
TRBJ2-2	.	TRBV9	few	TGTGCCAGCAGCGTCGGGGGTTGGAACACCGGGGAGCTGTTTTTT	CASSVGGWNTGELFF
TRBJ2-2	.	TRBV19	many	TGTGCCAGTACCGGGGACGGGGAGCTGTTTTTT	CASTGDGELFF
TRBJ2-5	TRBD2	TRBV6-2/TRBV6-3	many	TGTGCCAGCAGTTCTCTAGTAGCGGGACCTCAAGAGACCCAGTACTTC	CASSSLVAGPQETQYF
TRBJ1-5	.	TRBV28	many	TGTGCCAGCAGTCGGTTGAACCAGCCCCAGCATTTT	CASSRLNQPQHF
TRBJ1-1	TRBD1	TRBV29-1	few	TGCAGCGTTCTTAACAGGGGTTCTAACACTGAAGCTTTCTTT	CSVLNRGSNTEAFF
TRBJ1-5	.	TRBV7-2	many	TGTGCCAGCAGCTTAGTGTTTGTTAATCAGCCCCAGCATTTT	CASSLVFVNQPQHF
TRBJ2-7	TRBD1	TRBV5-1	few	TGCGCCAGCAGACCCAGGACAGGGGGCAATTACGAGCAGTACTTC	CASRPRTGGNYEQYF
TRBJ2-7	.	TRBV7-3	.	TGTGCCAGCAGCCACGGGGGCGCCGAGCAGTACTTC	CASSHGGAEQYF
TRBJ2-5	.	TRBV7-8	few	TGTGCCAGCAGCCTCCATCCTCGTGAGACCCAGTACTTC	CASSLHPRETQYF
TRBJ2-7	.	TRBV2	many	TGTGCCAGCAAGGCCGGGATTCCCTACGAGCAGTACTTC	CASKAGIPYEQYF
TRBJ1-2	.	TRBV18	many	TGTGCCAGCTCACCACCGGACGACAGAAACTATGGCTACACCTTC	CASSPPDDRNYGYTF
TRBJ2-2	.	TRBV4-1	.	TGCGCCAGCAGCCAAGATTTGAGAGGCGGGGAGCTGTTTTTT	CASSQDLRGGELFF
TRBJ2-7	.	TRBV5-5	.	TGTGCCAGCAGCCGGAAACAGGGCCCCTACGAGCAGTACTTC	CASSRKQGPYEQYF
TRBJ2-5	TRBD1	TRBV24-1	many	TGTGCCACCAGTGATAGGGGACGGACAGGGCAAGAGACCCAGTACTTC	CATSDRGRTGQETQYF
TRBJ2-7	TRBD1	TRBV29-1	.	TGCAGCGTTGAAGAACAGACAGGGCTGCACTACGAGCAGTACTTC	CSVEEQTGLHYEQYF
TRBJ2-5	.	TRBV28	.	TGTGCCTCTAATGCGGAGCCGTACCAAGAGACCCAGTACTTC	CASNAEPYQETQYF
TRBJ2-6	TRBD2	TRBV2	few	TGTGCCAGCAGAGGGACTAGCGGGAGTCTTGGGGCCAACGTCCTGACTTTC	CASRGTSGSLGANVLTF
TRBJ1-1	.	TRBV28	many	TGTGCCAGCAGCCTAACCTCGACAGTATCGAACACTGAAGCTTTCTTT	CASSLTSTVSNTEAFF
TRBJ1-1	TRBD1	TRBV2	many	TGTGCCAGCAGCTGGACAGGGAGGAGCACTGAAGCTTTCTTT	CASSWTGRSTEAFF
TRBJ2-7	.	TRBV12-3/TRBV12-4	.	TGTGCCAGCAGTGGGGAGACAGATTACGAGCAGTACTTC	CASSGETDYEQYF
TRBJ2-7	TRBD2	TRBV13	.	TGTGCCAGCAGTTCCCCGGGAGGGCCAAACGAGCAGTACTTC	CASSSPGGPNEQYF
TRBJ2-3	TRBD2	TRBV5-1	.	TGCGCCAGCAGCTTGGCCGGACTAGCGGGAGGGAGGAGGACAGATACGCAGTATTTT	CASSLAGLAGGRRTDTQYF
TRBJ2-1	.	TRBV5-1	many	TGCGCCAGCAGCTTGGCCGGCAGCAGCTCCTACAATGAGCAGTTCTTC	CASSLAGSSSYNEQFF
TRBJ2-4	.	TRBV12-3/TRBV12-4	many	TGTGCCAGCAGTTTAAGGGGGGGCTTAGCCAAAAACATTCAGTACTTC	CASSLRGGLAKNIQYF
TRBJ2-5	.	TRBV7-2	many	TGTGCCAGCAGCATCTCCCTAGGGGAGACCCAGTACTTC	CASSISLGETQYF
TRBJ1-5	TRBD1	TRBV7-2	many	TGTGCCAGCAGCGGGACAGGGGGATATCAGCCCCAGCATTTT	CASSGTGGYQPQHF
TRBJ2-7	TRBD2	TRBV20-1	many	TGCAGTGCTAGAGACCCCCGTGGGGTAGCGGGGGGAGAGGTGTACGAGCAGTACTTC	CSARDPRGVAGGEVYEQYF
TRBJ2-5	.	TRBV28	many	TGTGCCAGCAAAACGGCAGGAGGGGAGACCCAGTACTTC	CASKTAGGETQYF
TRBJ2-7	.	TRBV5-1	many	TGCGCCAGCAGCTTCCCCAAGGAGGGTCCCTACGAGCAGTACTTC	CASSFPKEGPYEQYF
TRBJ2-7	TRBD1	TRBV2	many	TGTGCCAGCGAAGACAGGGGATTCTACGAGCAGTACTTC	CASEDRGFYEQYF
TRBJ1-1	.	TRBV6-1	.	TGTGCCAGCAGTGGACAGCGAGCCACTGAAGCTTTCTTT	CASSGQRATEAFF
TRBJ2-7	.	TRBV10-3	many	TGTGCCATCAGTGAGTCGAGGGCCTACGAGCAGTACTTC	CAISESRAYEQYF
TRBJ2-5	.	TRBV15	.	TGTGCCACCAGCAGAGACGGAGGGAGCGAGACCCAGTACTTC	CATSRDGGSETQYF
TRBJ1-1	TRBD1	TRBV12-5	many	TGTGCTAGTGGTTTGGTCCCGGACAGGAGGGCTTTCTTT	CASGLVPDRRAFF
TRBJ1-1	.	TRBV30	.	TGTGCCTGGAGTCAAGGACAGCTGAACACTGAAGCTTTCTTT	CAWSQGQLNTEAFF
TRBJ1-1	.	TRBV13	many	TGTGCCAGCAGCTCGCCTCCTGGGACTGAAGCTTTCTTT	CASSSPPGTEAFF
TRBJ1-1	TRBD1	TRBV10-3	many	TGTGCCATCAAACCGAGACAGGGAGAGAACACTGAAGCTTTCTTT	CAIKPRQGENTEAFF
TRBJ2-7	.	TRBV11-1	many	TGTGCCAGCAGCTTAGCAGCGGAAGACTACGAGCAGTACTTC	CASSLAAEDYEQYF
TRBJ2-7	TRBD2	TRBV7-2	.	TGTGCCAGCAGTGGGACTAGCGGGGGTTACGAGCAGTACTTC	CASSGTSGGYEQYF
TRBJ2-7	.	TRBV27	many	TGTGCCAGCAGTCTCCGGGTTACCTACGAGCAGTACTTC	CASSLRVTYEQYF